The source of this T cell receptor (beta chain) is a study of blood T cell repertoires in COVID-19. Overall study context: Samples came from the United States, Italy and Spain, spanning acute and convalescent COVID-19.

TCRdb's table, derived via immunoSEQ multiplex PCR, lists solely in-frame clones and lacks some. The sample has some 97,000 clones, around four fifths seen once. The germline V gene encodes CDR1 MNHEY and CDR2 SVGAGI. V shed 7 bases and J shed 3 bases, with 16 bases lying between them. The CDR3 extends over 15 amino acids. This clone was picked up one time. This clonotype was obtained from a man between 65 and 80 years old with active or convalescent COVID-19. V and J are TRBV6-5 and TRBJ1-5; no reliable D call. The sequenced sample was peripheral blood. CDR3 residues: CASTQMGGTNQPQHF. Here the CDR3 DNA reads TGTGCCAGCACTCAAATGGGAGGCACCAATCAGCCCCAGCATTTT.